The source of this T cell receptor (beta chain) is a study of blood T cell repertoires in COVID-19. In the study overall: Collection of acute and convalescent COVID-19 samples took place in the United States, Italy and Spain. Sources were T cells, B-cell-depleted T cells, or PBMCs; the material itself was cDNA or gDNA.

The germline V gene encodes CDR1 SGDLS and CDR2 YYNGEE. This CDR3 contains 14 residues. V lost 0 bases to trimming and J lost 7 bases; unmatched junction nucleotides: 4. Methods used by the authors: From reference gene primer amplification, estimates of nucleated cell counts were derived. TCRdb's table, derived via immunoSEQ multiplex PCR, lists solely in-frame clones and lacks some. The V and J calls and the clone size are those of that table, but D and trimming were determined from the DNA. The sample yields over 85,000 clones, approximately 90% seen once. The chain is built from TRBV9 and TRBJ1-5; the match to TRBD1 covers 7 bases. This TCR derives from a human donor with active COVID-19. The donor label of this sample is uncertain. Sequencing used peripheral blood. The CDR3 region is CASSVGQGGQPQHF. The DNA for the CDR3 is TGTGCCAGCAGCGTAGGACAGGGAGGACAGCCCCAGCATTTT.